The 18 T cell receptor beta chains in this list originate from one sample, sequenced in a study of T cell clones after liver transplantation. Sequencing was performed with immunoSEQ multiplex PCR; in TCRdb, only in-frame clones are kept and a portion is missing. Here the sample spans 65,000 to 70,000 clones, around 92% being singletons. The sequences come from CD4+ T cells from blood, collected less than 28 months after liver transplant. Every receptor here comes from a human patient who received a liver transplant. The T cells may partly be graft donor cells.

The chain uses TRBV28 and TRBJ2-7, with D possibly matching TRBD1 (8 bases). V lost 3 bases and J 6 bases, leaving 18 bases between the germline ends. Looked up from germline, CDR1 is MDHEN and CDR2 is SYDVKM. The CDR3 totals 15 residues. The CDR3: CASSFSGQGAIEQYF. The DNA for the CDR3 is TGTGCCAGCAGTTTTAGCGGGCAGGGGGCAATCGAGCAGTACTTC.

The table lists this clone with a count of one. The chain links TRBV5-1 to TRBJ2-7, with TRBD2 matching 8 bases. The germline V gene encodes CDR1 SGHRS and CDR2 YFSETQ. J gave up 4 bases and V 1 base, and 4 bases lay outside the gene matches. The CDR3 has 14 amino acids. CDR3 bases: TGCGCCAGCAGCTTGAGCGGGAGTGTTTACGAGCAGTACTTC. This gives the protein CASSLSGSVYEQYF.

The gene calls are TRBV5-1 and TRBJ1-2, with D uncertain. With 0 bases removed from V and 8 bases from J, the gap between germline ends came to 8 bases. The CDR3 consists of 12 residues. The germline gives CDR1 SGHRS, CDR2 YFSETQ. For the CDR3, the DNA is TGCGCCAGCAGCTTGGATTCTCGCGGCTACACCTTC. This encodes CASSLDSRGYTF.

The chain employs TRBV19 and TRBJ1-2; D is perhaps TRBD1 (5 bases). V was trimmed by 3 bases and J by 8 bases, leaving 16 bases between them. CDR1 LNHDA and CDR2 SQIVND come from the germline V gene (reference sequence). There are 14 residues in the CDR3. The CDR3 loop is CASSIAGLVRGYTF. The CDR3 bases are TGTGCCAGTAGTATTGCGGGGCTGGTAAGGGGCTACACCTTC.

The V gene is TRBV7-2, the J gene TRBJ2-7; 9 nucleotides align to TRBD2. Unmatched junction bases numbered 14, after V lost 2 bases and J lost 9 bases. Germline CDR1 is SGHTA and CDR2 is FQGNSA. The CDR3 extends over 16 amino acids. The CDR3 reads CASSLSAEAGGSGQYF. Here the CDR3 DNA reads TGTGCCAGCAGCTTATCGGCGGAAGCGGGAGGCAGTGGGCAGTACTTC.

This clone was detected only once. This chain connects TRBV11-1 to TRBJ1-1, with a possible D match to TRBD1 (5 bases). From germline, CDR1 is SGHAT and CDR2 FQDESV (reference sequence). There are 14 residues in the CDR3. The V end was cut by 5 bases, the J end by 5 bases, with 15 bases between. CDR3 in DNA: TGTGCCAGCAGCCTAGGAAGGGGAGGAACTGAAGCTTTCTTT. Translated: CASSLGRGGTEAFF.

This chain links TRBV6-6 with TRBJ1-2; D is unclear. V gave up 7 bases and J gave up 5 bases, with 11 bases separating them. This CDR3 is 12 amino acids long. The germline gives CDR1 MNHNY, CDR2 SVGAGI (reference sequence). The CDR3: CASTPGGYGYTF. DNA of the CDR3: TGTGCCAGCACCCCGGGAGGTTATGGCTACACCTTC.

This clone has a single count. V and J are TRBV7-8 and TRBJ2-7; D is perhaps TRBD1 (6 bases). The germline CDR1 and CDR2 sequences are SGHVS and FQNEAQ. This CDR3 is built from 14 residues. V gave up 5 bases and J gave up 1 base, with 12 bases separating them. CDR3 loop: CASSPLDRSYEQYF. The CDR3 DNA is TGTGCCAGCAGCCCCCTCGACAGGTCCTACGAGCAGTACTTC.

This clone was counted a single time. The chain uses TRBV5-1 and TRBJ2-5; TRBD1 matches 9 bases. Germline-derived CDR1 and CDR2 are SGHRS and YFSETQ. The CDR3 runs 14 residues. J lost 5 bases, V lost 4 bases, and 6 bases had no gene match. CDR3: CASSVQTGGETQYF. As DNA, the CDR3 is TGCGCCAGCAGCGTCCAGACAGGGGGGGAGACCCAGTACTTC. Together with reference TRBV5-1 and TRBJ2-5, the CDR3 gives the full variable domain: KAGVTQTPRYLIKTRGQQVTLSCSPISGHRSVSWYQQTPGQGLQFLFEYFSETQRNKGNFPGRFSGRQFSNSRSEMNVSTLELGDSALYLCASSVQTGGETQYFGPGTRLLVL.

The rearrangement joins TRBV7-2 to TRBJ2-7; tentatively, D is TRBD2 (6 bases). V gave up 6 bases and J gave up 2 bases, with 11 bases separating them. Germline lookup yields CDR1 SGHTA and CDR2 FQGNSA. CDR3 size: 13 residues. The CDR3 bases are TGTGCCAGCAGTCAGGCTAGCGCCTACGAGCAGTACTTC. Translation gives CASSQASAYEQYF.

The chain employs TRBV6-6 and TRBJ2-1, with 9 nucleotides matching TRBD1. Germline loops: CDR1 MNHNY, CDR2 SVGAGI (reference sequence). This CDR3 is 15 amino acids long. V shed 5 bases, J shed 6 bases, and the junction held 8 bases outside the gene matches. The CDR3 loop is CASSTRGQGGNEQFF. The CDR3 nucleotides read TGTGCCAGCAGTACTAGGGGACAGGGCGGCAATGAGCAGTTCTTC.

J is TRBJ1-2 and V is TRBV18; no definite D call. This CDR3 contains 15 residues. Trimming left V 0 bases short and J 2 bases short, with 10 bases between. Germline CDR1 KGHSH, CDR2 LQKENI. The CDR3 region is CASSPPRAGNYGYTF. The CDR3 bases are TGTGCCAGCTCACCACCCCGGGCAGGAAACTATGGCTACACCTTC. The full variable domain, in which reference TRBV18 and TRBJ1-2 provide the parts outside the CDR3, is NAGVMQNPRHLVRRRGQEARLRCSPMKGHSHVYWYRQLPEEGLKFMVYLQKENIIDESGMPKERFSAEFPKEGPSILRIQQVVRGDSAAYFCASSPPRAGNYGYTFGSGTRLTVV.

J is TRBJ2-7 and V is TRBV10-3; D is unresolved. The CDR3 is 16 amino acids. Germline values: CDR1 ENHRY, CDR2 SYGVKD. V was clipped by 0 bases and J by 0 bases, with 12 bases between them. DNA of the CDR3: TGTGCCATCAGTGAGTCAAGGACGACAAGCTCCTACGAGCAGTACTTC. As protein: CAISESRTTSSYEQYF.

The chain links TRBV11-2 to TRBJ2-2; D possibly corresponds to TRBD1 (6 bases). Trimming took off 1 base at V and 0 bases at J, with 9 bases between the two ends. The CDR3 totals 16 residues. The germline CDR1 and CDR2 sequences are SGHAT and FQNNGV. CDR3 in DNA: TGTGCCAGCAGCTTAGGTAGGGGGACGAACACCGGGGAGCTGTTTTTT. As protein: CASSLGRGTNTGELFF. Full variable domain (outside the CDR3, taken from reference TRBV11-2 and TRBJ2-2): EAGVAQSPRYKIIEKRQSVAFWCNPISGHATLYWYQQILGQGPKLLIQFQNNGVVDDSQLPKDRFSAERLKGVDSTLKIQPAKLEDSAVYLCASSLGRGTNTGELFFGEGSRLTVL.

V gene TRBV5-6 combines with J gene TRBJ2-7; 10 bases are a match to TRBD1. The CDR3 spans 15 residues. The V gene's germline CDR1 is SGHDT and CDR2 YYEEEE. V lost 3 bases and J lost 6; bases outside the gene matches: 9. The CDR3 bases are TGTGCCAGCAGCTCCCTCCCGGGACAGGGGTTCGAGCAGTACTTC. Its protein is CASSSLPGQGFEQYF.

J is TRBJ1-1 and V is TRBV7-9, with TRBD1 identical over 8 bases. The CDR3 length is 16 residues. V shed 3 bases, J shed 1 base, and the junction held 7 bases outside the gene matches. Germline CDR1 SEHNR, CDR2 FQNEAQ (reference sequence). The CDR3 nucleotides are TGTGCCAGCAGCTTGGGGACAGGCTCACCGAACACTGAAGCTTTCTTT. Its protein is CASSLGTGSPNTEAFF.

The chain combines TRBV19 with TRBJ1-4; D not certain. The CDR3 is 15 residues long. CDR1 is LNHDA and CDR2 is SQIVND in the germline V gene (reference sequence). V was clipped by 4 bases and J by 1 base, with 10 bases between them. The CDR3: CASSKVTRTNEKLFF. The CDR3 region has the DNA TGTGCCAGTAGTAAGGTGACTCGAACTAATGAAAAACTGTTTTTT.

The chain is built from TRBV15 and TRBJ2-1; 12 bases line up with TRBD2. This CDR3 contains 17 residues. V dropped 2 bases and J dropped 6; count of bases not matched to a gene: 8. Per the germline V gene, CDR1 is LNHNV and CDR2 is YYDKDF (reference sequence). The CDR3 sequence is CATSRLTLAGGPNEQFF. The CDR3 bases are TGTGCCACCAGCAGACTAACACTAGCGGGAGGACCCAATGAGCAGTTCTTC.